Following are 15 T cell receptor beta chains from one sample sequenced in a study of graft-versus-host responses after intestinal transplantation. TCRdb's copy holds only in-frame clones and misses some; the assay was immunoSEQ multiplex PCR. The sample holds 150,000 or so clones, roughly 91% seen once. Their recognized antigens are unknown. The material sequenced was unstimulated CD4+ T cells sorted from spleen or lymph node cells, taken before intestinal transplant. These receptors were collected from a human donor who received an intestinal transplant.

J is TRBJ2-1 and V is TRBV28, with 7 bases fitting TRBD2. CDR3 size: 18 residues. V was pared by 5 bases and J by 4 bases, with 17 bases of the junction left unmatched. Germline assignment: CDR1 MDHEN and CDR2 SYDVKM. The chain's CDR3 is CASSPHLGGGSSYNEQFF. CDR3 sequence (DNA): TGTGCCAGCAGTCCACACCTCGGAGGCGGGAGTTCTTACAATGAGCAGTTCTTC.

V and J are TRBV6-1 and TRBJ1-2; TRBD1 matches 7 bases. V trimming: 9 bases; J trimming: 2 bases; junction bases outside the gene matches: 6. CDR1 and CDR2 from the germline V gene are MNHNS and SASEGT. CDR3 length: 13 residues. In DNA, the CDR3 is TGTGCCAGGTCGACAGGGCCAAACTATGGCTACACCTTC. This codes for CARSTGPNYGYTF.

The chain recombines TRBV27 with TRBJ1-1, with TRBD1 matching 7 bases. The CDR3 runs to 15 residues. Trimming cost V 5 bases and J 4 bases; bases outside gene matches: 10. CDR1 is MNHEY and CDR2 is SMNVEV in the germline V gene (reference sequence). CDR3 sequence reads: CASSLNRGWSTEAFF. The CDR3 bases are TGTGCCAGCAGTCTTAACAGGGGATGGAGCACTGAAGCTTTCTTT.

The genes are TRBV25-1 and TRBJ2-7; a weak D match, TRBD2 (5 bases). The germline V and J ends were trimmed by 6 bases and 12 bases, with 15 bases remaining between them. The CDR3 spans 11 residues. CDR1 is MGHDK and CDR2 is SYGVNS in the germline V gene. The CDR3 region has the DNA TGTGCCAGCAGCCCTGGTTGGGAGTGGTACTTC. Protein: CASSPGWEWYF.

The genes are TRBV4-1 and TRBJ2-1, with TRBD1 as a possible D gene (6 bases). CDR1 and CDR2 (germline): MGHRA, YSYEKL. V gave up 2 bases and J gave up 10 bases, with 9 bases separating them. This CDR3 has 12 amino acids. Written as DNA, the CDR3 is TGCGCCAGCAGCCAACCCGACAGGGAGCAGTTCTTC. Its translation is CASSQPDREQFF.

The chain uses TRBV27 and TRBJ1-6, with D unresolved. Germline lookup yields CDR1 MNHEY and CDR2 SMNVEV (reference sequence). Trimming took 1 base from V and 5 from J, leaving 3 bases between them. The CDR3 contains 13 residues. CDR3 nucleotide sequence: TGTGCCAGCAGTTTATACCATAATTCACCCCTCCACTTT. The encoded protein is CASSLYHNSPLHF.

The gene calls are TRBV10-1 and TRBJ2-5; D possibly matches TRBD1 or TRBD2 (5 bases each). The V and J ends lost 4 bases and 1 base respectively, with 13 bases between them. The V gene's germline CDR1 is WNHNN and CDR2 SYGVQD (reference sequence). The CDR3 sequence is 15 residues long. The CDR3 DNA sequence: TGCGCCAGCAGTGCCCAGTCGGGGCCCCAAGAGACCCAGTACTTC. It is translated as CASSAQSGPQETQYF.

The V and J genes are TRBV4-2 and TRBJ1-3; D not certain. Germline loops: CDR1 LGHNA, CDR2 YNFKEQ. V lost 2 bases and J 1 base, leaving 9 bases between the germline ends. CDR3 size: 15 residues. CDR3 bases: TGTGCCAGCAGCCAATCAGGTGGATCTGGAAACACCATATATTTT. Its translation: CASSQSGGSGNTIYF.

The chain uses TRBV6-1 and TRBJ2-7; D unclear. CDR1 and CDR2 (germline): MNHNS, SASEGT. CDR3 length: 13 amino acids. V was cut by 5 bases and J by 5 bases, with 13 bases left in between. DNA of the CDR3: TGTGCCAGCAGTTATGTCCTACGGGACGAGCAGTACTTC. Its protein product is CASSYVLRDEQYF.

In its sample, this clone was seen once. J is TRBJ2-3 and V is TRBV15; 10 nucleotides line up with TRBD2. The V and J ends lost 2 bases and 0 bases, in that order; junction bases with no gene match: 5. The CDR3 runs 17 residues. Germline V gene lookup returns CDR1 LNHNV and CDR2 YYDKDF (reference sequence). In DNA form, the CDR3 reads TGTGCCACCAGCAGAAGAGTACTAGCGGGAAGCACAGATACGCAGTATTTT. This gives the protein CATSRRVLAGSTDTQYF.

The chain has TRBV5-8 and TRBJ1-5; D not certain. Germline V lookup: CDR1 SGHTS, CDR2 YDEGEE. The CDR3 consists of 15 residues. Trimming pared 0 bases from V and 4 bases from J, leaving 11 bases between. CDR3 loop: CASSLATPQNQPQHF. The CDR3 nucleotides are TGTGCCAGCAGCTTGGCAACCCCCCAAAATCAGCCCCAGCATTTT.

The J gene is TRBJ2-3, the V gene TRBV10-3, with D tentatively TRBD2 (6 bases). This CDR3 spans 11 amino acids. The germline gives CDR1 ENHRY, CDR2 SYGVKD. The CDR3: CAAGSTDTQYF. CDR3 nucleotide sequence: TGTGCGGCGGGAAGCACAGATACGCAGTATTTT.

The CDR3 loop reads CASSERGHGQPQHF. The DNA of the CDR3 is TGCGCCAGCAGTGAACGGGGACACGGACAGCCCCAGCATTTT. The chain recombines TRBV10-1 with TRBJ1-5, with D possibly being TRBD1 (6 bases). The V end lost 3 bases, the J end lost 7 bases, and 13 bases lay between the germline ends. The CDR3 extends over 14 amino acids. Germline values: CDR1 WNHNN, CDR2 SYGVQD (reference sequence).

The genes are TRBV6-1 and TRBJ2-4; D may match TRBD1 or TRBD2 (5 bases each). The V gene's germline CDR1 is MNHNS and CDR2 SASEGT. Trimming took 1 base from V and 9 from J, leaving 13 bases between them. The CDR3 is 14 residues long. This CDR3 is CASSEEDGTAIQYF. For the CDR3, the DNA is TGTGCCAGCAGTGAAGAGGACGGGACGGCCATTCAGTACTTC.

V is TRBV4-3 and J is TRBJ2-7; TRBD1 is a possible D gene (6 bases). The CDR3 is 17 amino acids. Deletions cut 2 bases from V and 2 bases from J, with 19 bases between. Germline V lookup: CDR1 LGHNA, CDR2 YSLEER. CDR3 nucleotide sequence: TGCGCCAGCAGCCAATGGTCTACAGGGAGTGGAGCCTACGAGCAGTACTTC. This codes for CASSQWSTGSGAYEQYF.